This TCR beta chain appears in the sequencing data of a study of identical twins. TCRdb re-derived calls from the 5' RACE reads in MiXCR, one entry per CDR3 protein. The sample includes hundreds of thousands of distinct CDR3 sequences, approximately 24% seen only once; the top ten take 2.9%. Trimming stripped 6 bases from V and 8 bases from J, with 17 bases between. Germline lookup yields CDR1 DFQATT and CDR2 SNEGSKA (reference sequence). The CDR3 has 13 amino acids. The same data also contributed to another study, on T cells expressing NK-cell markers.

V is TRBV20-1 and J is TRBJ2-1, with unresolved D. The sequenced material came from CD4+ T cells sorted from blood. The clonotype was recovered from a woman aged 18-29 years in good health. The CDR3 DNA reads as TGCAGTGCGTGGCAGGCAACAAGTGATGAGCAGTTCTTC. Its translation: CSAWQATSDEQFF.